A single sample is the source of the 6 T cell receptor beta chains below, sequenced in a study of PD-L1 blockade in urothelial cancer. Generated by immunoSEQ multiplex PCR, the TCRdb table keeps only in-frame clones and is missing some. This table has around 45,000 clones, under 90% appearing once. Described time point: peripheral blood 6 weeks after treatment start. Specimen: PBMCs, collected around atezolizumab (anti-PD-L1) treatment. All receptors come from a man aged 60-69 years with urothelial cancer.

This clone was found a few times. J is TRBJ1-5 and V is TRBV6-1, with D possibly TRBD1 on 6 matching bases. The V end was cut by 6 bases, the J end by 1 base, with 7 bases between. Germline assignment: CDR1 MNHNS and CDR2 SASEGT. This CDR3 spans 13 amino acids. The CDR3 DNA reads TGTGCCAGCAGCAGGGGAAGCAATCAGCCCCAGCATTTT. This encodes CASSRGSNQPQHF.

V is TRBV28 and J is TRBJ2-7; 10 bases are shared with TRBD1. The V and J ends lost 7 bases and 3 bases, in that order; junction bases with no gene match: 6. Germline CDR1 is MDHEN and CDR2 is SYDVKM. The CDR3 totals 14 residues. CDR3 in amino acids: CASTPGTGVYEQYF. Written as DNA, the CDR3 is TGTGCCAGCACCCCCGGGACAGGGGTCTACGAGCAGTACTTC.

V is TRBV7-6 and J is TRBJ1-1; 7 bases agree with TRBD1. The CDR3 is 15 residues long. V lost 5 bases, J lost 1 base, and 7 bases stayed unmatched. The V gene's germline CDR1 is SGHVS and CDR2 FNYEAQ. This CDR3 is CASSSRQGQNTEAFF. CDR3 DNA sequence: TGTGCCAGCAGCAGCCGACAGGGCCAGAACACTGAAGCTTTCTTT.

The chain recombines TRBV19 with TRBJ1-6; D might be TRBD1 (6 bases). V gave up 6 bases and J gave up 7 bases, with 16 bases separating them. The germline V gene has CDR1 LNHDA and CDR2 SQIVND (reference sequence). The CDR3 has 15 amino acids. CDR3 DNA sequence: TGTGCCAGTAGCCTTCGCGGACAGATAAATTCACCCCTCCACTTT. Translating gives CASSLRGQINSPLHF. Full variable domain (outside the CDR3, taken from reference TRBV19 and TRBJ1-6): DGGITQSPKYLFRKEGQNVTLSCEQNLNHDAMYWYRQDPGQGLRLIYYSQIVNDFQKGDIAEGYSVSREKKESFPLTVTSAQKNPTAFYLCASSLRGQINSPLHFGNGTRLTVT.

The chain employs TRBV29-1 and TRBJ1-2; unclear D gene. Germline V gives CDR1 SQVTM, CDR2 ANQGSEA. The CDR3 consists of 13 residues. V lost 0 bases, J lost 2 bases, and 7 bases lay in between. This chain's CDR3 is CSVEEQINYGYTF. In nucleotides, the CDR3 is TGCAGCGTTGAAGAACAGATAAACTATGGCTACACCTTC.

This clone came up once. The CDR3 reads CASSERTGGGETQYF. For the CDR3, the DNA is TGTGCCAGCAGCGAGAGGACAGGGGGTGGCGAGACCCAGTACTTC. The chain joins TRBV6-1 to TRBJ2-5, with 10 bases identical to TRBD1. The V segment lost 6 bases and the J segment 5 bases; nucleotides outside the gene matches: 9. CDR3 length equals 15 residues. Germline V gene data show CDR1 as MNHNS and CDR2 as SASEGT.